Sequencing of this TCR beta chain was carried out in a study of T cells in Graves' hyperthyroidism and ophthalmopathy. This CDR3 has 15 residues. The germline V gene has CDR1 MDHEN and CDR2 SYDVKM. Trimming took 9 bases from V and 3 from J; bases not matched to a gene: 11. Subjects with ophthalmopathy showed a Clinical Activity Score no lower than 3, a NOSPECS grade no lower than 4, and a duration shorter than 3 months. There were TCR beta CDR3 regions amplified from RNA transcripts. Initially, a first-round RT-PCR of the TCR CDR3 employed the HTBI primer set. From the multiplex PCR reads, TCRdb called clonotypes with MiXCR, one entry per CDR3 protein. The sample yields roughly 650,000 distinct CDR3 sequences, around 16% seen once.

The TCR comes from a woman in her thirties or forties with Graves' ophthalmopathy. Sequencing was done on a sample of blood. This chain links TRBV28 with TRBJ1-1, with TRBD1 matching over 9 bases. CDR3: CASRRTGGADTEAFF. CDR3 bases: TGTGCCAGTAGGAGAACAGGGGGCGCAGACACTGAAGCTTTCTTT.